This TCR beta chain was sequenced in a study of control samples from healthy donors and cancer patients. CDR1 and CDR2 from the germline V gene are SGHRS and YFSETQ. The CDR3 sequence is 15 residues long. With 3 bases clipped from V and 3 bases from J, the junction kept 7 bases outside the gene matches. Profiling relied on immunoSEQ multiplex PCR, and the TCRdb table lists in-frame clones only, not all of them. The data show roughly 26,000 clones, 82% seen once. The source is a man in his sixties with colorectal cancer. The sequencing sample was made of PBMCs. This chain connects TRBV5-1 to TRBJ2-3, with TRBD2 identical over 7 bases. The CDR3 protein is CASSWGGLGTDTQYF. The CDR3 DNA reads TGCGCCAGCAGCTGGGGGGGTCTAGGTACAGATACGCAGTATTTT.